Given below is one T cell receptor beta chain in context. Its target is not known. This sample stems from a study of beta chain features in type 1 diabetes. For the study at large: Summed over all samples, the examined sorted cells came to under 110,000,000.

General study points: Moderately but significantly shorter TCRB CDR3s were found in Type 1 diabetes patients in all four CD4+ subsets.

V was cut by 2 bases and J by 5 bases, with 18 bases left in between. Germline CDR1 MGHDK, CDR2 SYGVNS. The CDR3 extends over 16 amino acids. Isolated RNA was reverse transcribed in full, so expressed TCRB transcripts were sequenced. Here immunoSEQ multiplex PCR was the method, and the copy in TCRdb shows in-frame clones only, minus some. This sample has approximately 170,000 clones, with roughly 59% found just once. Naive, central memory, regulatory and stem cell-like memory cells within the CD4+ compartment were sorted using CD45RO/CCR7/CD25/CD127/CD95/CD27. This TCR derives from a man aged 25-45 years with type 1 diabetes. Sequenced sample: naive CD4+ T cells from blood. This chain joins TRBV25-1 and TRBJ2-5, with D possibly called TRBD1 or TRBD2 (7 bases each). CDR3 DNA: TGTGCCAGCAGTGAACCAAACAGGGGAGGGCGGGAGACCCAGTACTTC. Residues: CASSEPNRGGRETQYF. The full variable domain, rest sourced from reference TRBV25-1 and TRBJ2-5, is EADIYQTPRYLVIGTGKKITLECSQTMGHDKMYWYQQDPGMELHLIHYSYGVNSTEKGDLSSESTVSRIRTEHFPLTLESARPSHTSQYLCASSEPNRGGRETQYFGPGTRLLVL.